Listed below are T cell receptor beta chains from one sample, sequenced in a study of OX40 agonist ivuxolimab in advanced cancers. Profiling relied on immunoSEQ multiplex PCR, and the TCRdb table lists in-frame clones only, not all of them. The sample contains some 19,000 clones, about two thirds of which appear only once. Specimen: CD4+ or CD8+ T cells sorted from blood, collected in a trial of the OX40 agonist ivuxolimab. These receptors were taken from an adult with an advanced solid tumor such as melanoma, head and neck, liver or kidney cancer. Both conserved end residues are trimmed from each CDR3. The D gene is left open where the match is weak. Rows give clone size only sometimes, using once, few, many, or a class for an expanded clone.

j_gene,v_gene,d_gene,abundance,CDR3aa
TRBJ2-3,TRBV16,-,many,ASSQFSVPADTQY
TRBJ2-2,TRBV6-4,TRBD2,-,ASSDSTSSGGAPRELF
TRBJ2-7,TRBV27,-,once,ASSPGDEQY
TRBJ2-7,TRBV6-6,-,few,ASRTSPYEQY
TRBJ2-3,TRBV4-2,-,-,ASSQDHPLGASTDTQY
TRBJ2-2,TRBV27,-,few,ASSLGGIGWTGELF
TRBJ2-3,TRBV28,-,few,ASNSLRDTQY
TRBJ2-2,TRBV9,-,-,ASNLDGGGELF
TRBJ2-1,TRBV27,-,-,ASSLTSSSYNEQF
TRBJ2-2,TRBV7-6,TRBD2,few,ASSFLAPSGRGTGELF
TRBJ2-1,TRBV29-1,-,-,SVEDRLGVSSYNEQF
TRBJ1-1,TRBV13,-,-,ASMSHMNTEAF
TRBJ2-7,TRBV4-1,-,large,ASRFGTGPNEQY
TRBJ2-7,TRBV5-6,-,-,ASSSGLDYEQY
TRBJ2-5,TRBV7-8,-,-,ASSLGSGLREPQY
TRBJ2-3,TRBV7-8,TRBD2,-,ASRGLAGSDTQY
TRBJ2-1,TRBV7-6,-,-,ASSFRDSDNEQF
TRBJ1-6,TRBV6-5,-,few,ASSSGTENSPLH
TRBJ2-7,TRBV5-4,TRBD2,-,ASSRGAGGPVYEQY
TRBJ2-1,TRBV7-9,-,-,ASSLNLGRQDEQF
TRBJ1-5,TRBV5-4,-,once,ASSLGGEGQPQH
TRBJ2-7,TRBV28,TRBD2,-,ASRMSLAGEQY
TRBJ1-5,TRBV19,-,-,ASSMDSGYSQPQH